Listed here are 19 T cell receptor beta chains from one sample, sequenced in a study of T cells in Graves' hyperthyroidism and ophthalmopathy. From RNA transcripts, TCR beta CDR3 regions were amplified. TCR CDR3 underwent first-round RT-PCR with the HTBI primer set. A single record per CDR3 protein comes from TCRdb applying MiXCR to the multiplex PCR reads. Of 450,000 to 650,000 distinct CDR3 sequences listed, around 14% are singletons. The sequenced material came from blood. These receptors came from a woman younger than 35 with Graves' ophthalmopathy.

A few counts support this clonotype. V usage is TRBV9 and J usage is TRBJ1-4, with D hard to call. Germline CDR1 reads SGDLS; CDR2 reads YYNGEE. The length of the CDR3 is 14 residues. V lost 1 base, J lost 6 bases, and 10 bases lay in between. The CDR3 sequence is CASSVRGLDEKLFF. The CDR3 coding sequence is TGTGCCAGCAGCGTACGGGGTTTGGATGAAAAACTGTTTTTT.

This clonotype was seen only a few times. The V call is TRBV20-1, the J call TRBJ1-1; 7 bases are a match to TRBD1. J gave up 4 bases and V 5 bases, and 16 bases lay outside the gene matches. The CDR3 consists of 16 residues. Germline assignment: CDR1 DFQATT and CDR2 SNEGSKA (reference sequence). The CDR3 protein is CSAPGDSIRGTTEAFF. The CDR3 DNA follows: TGCAGTGCTCCAGGGGACAGCATACGGGGTACCACTGAAGCTTTCTTT.

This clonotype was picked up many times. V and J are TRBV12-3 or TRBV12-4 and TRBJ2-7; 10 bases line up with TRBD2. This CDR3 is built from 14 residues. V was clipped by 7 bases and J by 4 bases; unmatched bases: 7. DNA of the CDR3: TGTGCCAGCAAGCTAGCGGGAGCGGCGTACGAGCAGTACTTC. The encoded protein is CASKLAGAAYEQYF.

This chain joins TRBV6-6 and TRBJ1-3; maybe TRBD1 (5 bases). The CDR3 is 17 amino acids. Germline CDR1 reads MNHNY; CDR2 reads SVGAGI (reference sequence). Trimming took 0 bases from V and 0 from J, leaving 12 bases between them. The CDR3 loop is CASSYSLGRISGNTIYF. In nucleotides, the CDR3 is TGTGCCAGCAGTTACTCCCTGGGACGGATCTCTGGAAACACCATATATTTT.

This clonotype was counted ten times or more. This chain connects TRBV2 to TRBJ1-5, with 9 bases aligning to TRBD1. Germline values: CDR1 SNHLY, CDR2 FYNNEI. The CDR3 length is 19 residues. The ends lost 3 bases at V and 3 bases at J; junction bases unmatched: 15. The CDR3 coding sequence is TGTGCCAGCAGTGATCGCCTTGCTCGGACAGGGGAGCCCAATCAGCCCCAGCATTTT. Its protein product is CASSDRLARTGEPNQPQHF.

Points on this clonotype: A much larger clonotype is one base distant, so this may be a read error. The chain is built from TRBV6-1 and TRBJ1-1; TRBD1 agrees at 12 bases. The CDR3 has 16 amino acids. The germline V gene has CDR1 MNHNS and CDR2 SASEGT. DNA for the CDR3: TGTGTCAGCAGACGGGACAGGGGGCTACTTGCCACTGAAGCTTTCTTT. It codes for CVSRRDRGLLATEAFF.

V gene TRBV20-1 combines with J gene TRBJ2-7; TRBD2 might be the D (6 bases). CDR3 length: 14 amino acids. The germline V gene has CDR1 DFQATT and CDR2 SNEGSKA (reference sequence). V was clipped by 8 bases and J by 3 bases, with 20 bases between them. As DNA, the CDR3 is TGCAGTACCAAGTGGGCGGGACCTATCTACGAGCAGTACTTC. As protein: CSTKWAGPIYEQYF.

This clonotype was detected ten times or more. In DNA form, the CDR3 reads TGTGCCAGCAGTGGCGGGCGGCGGGAGCTCACCGGGGAGCTGTTTTTT. Amino acids: CASSGGRRELTGELFF. V gene TRBV6-1 combines with J gene TRBJ2-2; 7 positions match TRBD2. This CDR3 region has 16 residues. Germline V gives CDR1 MNHNS, CDR2 SASEGT. Trimming took 4 bases from V and 4 from J; bases not matched to a gene: 9.

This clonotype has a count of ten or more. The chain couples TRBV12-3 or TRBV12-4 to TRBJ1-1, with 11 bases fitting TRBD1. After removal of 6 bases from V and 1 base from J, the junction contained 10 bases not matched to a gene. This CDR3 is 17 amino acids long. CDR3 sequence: CASSFPGQGGWNTEAFF. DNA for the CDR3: TGTGCCAGCAGCTTCCCGGGACAGGGGGGCTGGAACACTGAAGCTTTCTTT.

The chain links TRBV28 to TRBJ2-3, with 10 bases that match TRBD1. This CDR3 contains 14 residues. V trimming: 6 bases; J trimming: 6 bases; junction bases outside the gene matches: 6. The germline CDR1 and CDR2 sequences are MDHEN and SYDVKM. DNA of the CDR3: TGTGCCAGCAGCCGACAGGGGGCGGGGGATACGCAGTATTTT. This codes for CASSRQGAGDTQYF.

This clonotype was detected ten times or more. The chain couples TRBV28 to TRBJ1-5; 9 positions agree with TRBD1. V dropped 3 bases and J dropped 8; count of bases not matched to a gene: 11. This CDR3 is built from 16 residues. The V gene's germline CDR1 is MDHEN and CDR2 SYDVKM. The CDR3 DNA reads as TGTGCCAGCAGTTTCGGGACAGGGACCCTGATGGAGCCCCAGCATTTT. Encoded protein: CASSFGTGTLMEPQHF.

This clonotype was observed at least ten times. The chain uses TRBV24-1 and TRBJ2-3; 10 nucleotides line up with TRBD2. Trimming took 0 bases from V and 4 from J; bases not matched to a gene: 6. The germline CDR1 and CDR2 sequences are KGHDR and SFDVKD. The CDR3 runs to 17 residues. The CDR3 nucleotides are TGTGCCACCAGTGATTTGGGCCTAGCGGGAGACGCAGATACGCAGTATTTT. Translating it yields CATSDLGLAGDADTQYF.

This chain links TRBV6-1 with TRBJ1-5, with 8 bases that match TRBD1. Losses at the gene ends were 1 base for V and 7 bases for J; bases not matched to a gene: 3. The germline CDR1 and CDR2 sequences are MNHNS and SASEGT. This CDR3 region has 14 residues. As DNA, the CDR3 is TGTGCCAGCAGTGAAGACAGGGGGGACCAGCCCCAGCATTTT. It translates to CASSEDRGDQPQHF.

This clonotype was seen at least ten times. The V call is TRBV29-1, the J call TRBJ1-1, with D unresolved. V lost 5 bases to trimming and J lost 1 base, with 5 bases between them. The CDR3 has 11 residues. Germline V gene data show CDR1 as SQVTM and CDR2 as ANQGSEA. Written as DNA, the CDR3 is TGCAGCGTTATGAGGAACACTGAAGCTTTCTTT. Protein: CSVMRNTEAFF.

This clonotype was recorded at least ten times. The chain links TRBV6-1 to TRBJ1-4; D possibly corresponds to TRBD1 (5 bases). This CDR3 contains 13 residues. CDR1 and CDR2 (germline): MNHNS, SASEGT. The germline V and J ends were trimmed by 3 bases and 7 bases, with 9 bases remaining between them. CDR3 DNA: TGTGCCAGCAGTGATGCAGGGAGTGAAAAACTGTTTTTT. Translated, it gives CASSDAGSEKLFF.

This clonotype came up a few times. The CDR3 DNA sequence: TGTGCCATCAGCGCCGAGGGGGGACTCTCTGGAAACACCATATATTTT. This gives the protein CAISAEGGLSGNTIYF. The chain combines TRBV10-3 with TRBJ1-3; perhaps TRBD1 as D (6 bases). CDR1 and CDR2 (germline): ENHRY, SYGVKD. Trimming stripped 6 bases from V and 0 bases from J, with 15 bases between. The CDR3 runs 16 residues.

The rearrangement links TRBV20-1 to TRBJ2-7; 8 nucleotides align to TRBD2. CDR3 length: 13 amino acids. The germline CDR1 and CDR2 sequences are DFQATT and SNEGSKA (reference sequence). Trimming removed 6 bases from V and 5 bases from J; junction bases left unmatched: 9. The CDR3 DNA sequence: TGCAGTGCGATGAAAGCGGGAGCGGACGAGCAGTACTTC. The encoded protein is CSAMKAGADEQYF.

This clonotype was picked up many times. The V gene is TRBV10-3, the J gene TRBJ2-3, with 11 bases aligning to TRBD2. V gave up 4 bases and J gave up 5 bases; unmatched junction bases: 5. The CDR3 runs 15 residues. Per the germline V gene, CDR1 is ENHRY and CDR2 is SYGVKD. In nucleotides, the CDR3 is TGTGCCATCAGTGGCGCGGGACTAGCGGAAGATACGCAGTATTTT. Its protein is CAISGAGLAEDTQYF.

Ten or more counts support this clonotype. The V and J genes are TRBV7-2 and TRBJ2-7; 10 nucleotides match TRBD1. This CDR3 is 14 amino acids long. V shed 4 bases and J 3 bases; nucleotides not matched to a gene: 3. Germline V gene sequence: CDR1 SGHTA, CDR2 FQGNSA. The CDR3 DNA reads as TGTGCCAGCAGCTCCGGGACAGGGGACTACGAGCAGTACTTC. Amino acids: CASSSGTGDYEQYF.